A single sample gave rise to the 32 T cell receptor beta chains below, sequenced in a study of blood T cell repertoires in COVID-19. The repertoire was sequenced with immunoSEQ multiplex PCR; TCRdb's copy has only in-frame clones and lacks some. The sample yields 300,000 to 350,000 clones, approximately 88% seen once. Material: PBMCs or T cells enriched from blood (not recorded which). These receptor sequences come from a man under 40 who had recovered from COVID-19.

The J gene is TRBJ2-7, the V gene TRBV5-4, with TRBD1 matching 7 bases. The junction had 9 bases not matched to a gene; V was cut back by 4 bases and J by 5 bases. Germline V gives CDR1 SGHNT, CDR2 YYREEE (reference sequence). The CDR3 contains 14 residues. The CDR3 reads CASSKDRLSDEQYF. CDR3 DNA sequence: TGTGCCAGCAGCAAGGACAGGTTGTCGGACGAGCAGTACTTC.

CDR3 loop: CASSSPGGGDEKLFF. As DNA, the CDR3 is TGTGCCAGCAGTTCCCCGGGAGGGGGAGATGAAAAACTGTTTTTT. The chain recombines TRBV28 with TRBJ1-4; a possible D gene is TRBD1 (6 bases). This CDR3 is built from 15 residues. From germline, CDR1 is MDHEN and CDR2 SYDVKM. Trimming pared 4 bases from V and 6 bases from J, leaving 15 bases between.

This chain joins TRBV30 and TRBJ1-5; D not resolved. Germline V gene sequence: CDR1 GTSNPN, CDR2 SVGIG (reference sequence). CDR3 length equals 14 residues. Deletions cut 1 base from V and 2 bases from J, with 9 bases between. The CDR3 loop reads CAWSGGHRNQPQHF. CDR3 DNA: TGTGCCTGGAGTGGCGGGCACCGCAATCAGCCCCAGCATTTT.

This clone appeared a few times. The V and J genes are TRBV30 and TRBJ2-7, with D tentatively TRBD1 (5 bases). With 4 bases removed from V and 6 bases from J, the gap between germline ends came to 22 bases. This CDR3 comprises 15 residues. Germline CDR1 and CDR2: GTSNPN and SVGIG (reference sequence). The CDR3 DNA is TGTGCCTGGAAGGACGGGCGCAGGGCCCTTTTCGAGCAGTACTTC. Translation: CAWKDGRRALFEQYF.

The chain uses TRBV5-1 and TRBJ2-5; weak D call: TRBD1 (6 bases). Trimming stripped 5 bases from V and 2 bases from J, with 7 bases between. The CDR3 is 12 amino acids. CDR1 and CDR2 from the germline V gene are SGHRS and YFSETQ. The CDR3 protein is CASRQGQETQYF. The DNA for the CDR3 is TGCGCCAGCAGACAGGGTCAAGAGACCCAGTACTTC.

CDR3 protein: CASSFGEGYEQYF. Here the CDR3 DNA reads TGTGCCAGCAGCTTCGGGGAGGGTTACGAGCAGTACTTC. V and J are TRBV11-2 and TRBJ2-7; 7 bases map to TRBD2. Trimming removed 3 bases from V and 4 bases from J; junction bases left unmatched: 3. CDR3 size: 13 residues. Germline-derived CDR1 and CDR2 are SGHAT and FQNNGV. Based on the CDR3 plus reference TRBV11-2 and TRBJ2-7, the full variable domain is EAGVAQSPRYKIIEKRQSVAFWCNPISGHATLYWYQQILGQGPKLLIQFQNNGVVDDSQLPKDRFSAERLKGVDSTLKIQPAKLEDSAVYLCASSFGEGYEQYFGPGTRLTVT.

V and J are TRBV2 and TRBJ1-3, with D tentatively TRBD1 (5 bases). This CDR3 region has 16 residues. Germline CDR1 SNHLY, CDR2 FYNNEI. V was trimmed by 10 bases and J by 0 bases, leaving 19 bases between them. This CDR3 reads CATGEFTPYSGNTIYF. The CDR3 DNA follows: TGTGCCACGGGGGAGTTCACACCTTACTCTGGAAACACCATATATTTT.

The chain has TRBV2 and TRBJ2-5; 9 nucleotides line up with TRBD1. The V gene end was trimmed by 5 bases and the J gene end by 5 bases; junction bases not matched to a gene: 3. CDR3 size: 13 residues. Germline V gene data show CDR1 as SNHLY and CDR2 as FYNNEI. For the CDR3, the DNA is TGTGCCAGCAGTACAGGGGGCGTTGAGACCCAGTACTTC. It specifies CASSTGGVETQYF.

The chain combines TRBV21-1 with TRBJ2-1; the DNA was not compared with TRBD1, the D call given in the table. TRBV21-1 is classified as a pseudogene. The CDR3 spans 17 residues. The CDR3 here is CASSKEDRASRYNEQFF. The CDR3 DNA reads TGTGCCAGCAGCAAGGAGGACAGGGCTTCAAGATACAATGAGCAGTTCTTC.

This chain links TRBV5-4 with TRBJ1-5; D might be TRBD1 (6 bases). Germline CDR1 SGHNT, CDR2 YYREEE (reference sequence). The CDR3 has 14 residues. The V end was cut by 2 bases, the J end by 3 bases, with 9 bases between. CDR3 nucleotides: TGTGCCAGCAGCTTAGGGGGAGTCAATCAGCCCCAGCATTTT. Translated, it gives CASSLGGVNQPQHF.

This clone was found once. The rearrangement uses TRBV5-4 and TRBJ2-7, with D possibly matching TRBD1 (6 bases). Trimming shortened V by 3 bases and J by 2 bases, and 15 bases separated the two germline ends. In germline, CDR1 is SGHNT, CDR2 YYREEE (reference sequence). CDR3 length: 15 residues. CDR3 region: CASSSGGQTTYEQYF. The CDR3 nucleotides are TGTGCCAGCAGCTCCGGCGGACAGACCACCTACGAGCAGTACTTC.

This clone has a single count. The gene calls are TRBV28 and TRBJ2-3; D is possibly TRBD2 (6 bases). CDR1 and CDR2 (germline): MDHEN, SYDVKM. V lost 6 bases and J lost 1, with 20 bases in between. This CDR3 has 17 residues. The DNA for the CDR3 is TGTGCCAGCAGCCAAACCGTGGGGGGAGGCCGCACAGATACGCAGTATTTT. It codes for CASSQTVGGGRTDTQYF. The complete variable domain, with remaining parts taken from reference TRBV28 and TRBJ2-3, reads DVKVTQSSRYLVKRTGEKVFLECVQDMDHENMFWYRQDPGLGLRLIYFSYDVKMKEKGDIPEGYSVSREKKERFSLILESASTNQTSMYLCASSQTVGGGRTDTQYFGPGTRLTVL.

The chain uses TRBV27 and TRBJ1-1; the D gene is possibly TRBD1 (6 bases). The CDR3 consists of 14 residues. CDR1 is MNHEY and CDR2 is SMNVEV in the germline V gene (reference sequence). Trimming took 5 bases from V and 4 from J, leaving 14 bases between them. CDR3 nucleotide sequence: TGTGCCAGCAGTCCCCATCTAGGGGGCACTGAAGCTTTCTTT. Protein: CASSPHLGGTEAFF.

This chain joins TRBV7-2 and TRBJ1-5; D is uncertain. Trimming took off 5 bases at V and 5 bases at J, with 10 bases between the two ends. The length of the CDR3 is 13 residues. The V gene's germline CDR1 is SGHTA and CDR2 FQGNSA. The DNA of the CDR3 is TGTGCCAGCAGCCAAAGGCGGGATCAGCCCCAGCATTTT. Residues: CASSQRRDQPQHF.

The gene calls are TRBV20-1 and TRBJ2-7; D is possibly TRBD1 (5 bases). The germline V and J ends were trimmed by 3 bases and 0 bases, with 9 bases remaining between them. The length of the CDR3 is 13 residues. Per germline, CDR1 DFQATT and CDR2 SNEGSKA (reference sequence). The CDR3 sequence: CSASMTVSYEQYF. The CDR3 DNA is TGCAGTGCTAGTATGACAGTCTCCTACGAGCAGTACTTC.

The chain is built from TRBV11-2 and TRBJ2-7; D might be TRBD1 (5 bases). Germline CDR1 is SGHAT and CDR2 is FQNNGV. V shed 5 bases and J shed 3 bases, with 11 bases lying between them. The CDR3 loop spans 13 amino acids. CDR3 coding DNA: TGTGCCAGCAGCATCGACAGCGACTACGAGCAGTACTTC. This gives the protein CASSIDSDYEQYF. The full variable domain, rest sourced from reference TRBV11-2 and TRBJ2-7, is EAGVAQSPRYKIIEKRQSVAFWCNPISGHATLYWYQQILGQGPKLLIQFQNNGVVDDSQLPKDRFSAERLKGVDSTLKIQPAKLEDSAVYLCASSIDSDYEQYFGPGTRLTVT.

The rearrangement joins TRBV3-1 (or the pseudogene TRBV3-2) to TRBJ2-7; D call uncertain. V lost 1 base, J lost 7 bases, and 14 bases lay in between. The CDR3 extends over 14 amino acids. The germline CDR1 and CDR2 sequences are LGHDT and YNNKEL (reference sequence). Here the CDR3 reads CASSQGFAVLEQYF. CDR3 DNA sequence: TGTGCCAGCAGCCAAGGATTCGCGGTCTTGGAGCAGTACTTC.

CDR3 loop: CASTGGDGPYEQYF. CDR3 coding DNA: TGTGCCAGCACCGGAGGGGACGGACCCTACGAGCAGTACTTC. The chain joins TRBV6-5 to TRBJ2-7, with a possible D match to TRBD2 (6 bases). The germline V and J ends were trimmed by 7 bases and 2 bases, with 15 bases remaining between them. CDR1 is MNHEY and CDR2 is SVGAGI in the germline V gene. The CDR3 has 14 amino acids.

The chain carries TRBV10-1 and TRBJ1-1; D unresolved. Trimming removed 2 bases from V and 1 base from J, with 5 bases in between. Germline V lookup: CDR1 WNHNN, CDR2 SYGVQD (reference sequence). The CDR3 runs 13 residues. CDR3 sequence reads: CASSEVKNTEAFF. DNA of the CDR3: TGCGCCAGCAGTGAGGTCAAGAACACTGAAGCTTTCTTT.

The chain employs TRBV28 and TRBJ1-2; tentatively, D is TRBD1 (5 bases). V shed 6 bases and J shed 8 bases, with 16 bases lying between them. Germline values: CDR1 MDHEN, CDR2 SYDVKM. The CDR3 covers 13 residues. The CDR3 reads CASSEDGQWGYTF. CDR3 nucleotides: TGTGCCAGCAGCGAGGACGGACAATGGGGCTACACCTTC.

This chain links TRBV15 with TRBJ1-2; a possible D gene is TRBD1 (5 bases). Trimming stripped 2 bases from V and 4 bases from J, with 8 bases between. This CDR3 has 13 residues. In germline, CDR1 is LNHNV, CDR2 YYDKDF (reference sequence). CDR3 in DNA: TGTGCCACCAGCAGAAGGGGCGGCTATGGCTACACCTTC. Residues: CATSRRGGYGYTF.

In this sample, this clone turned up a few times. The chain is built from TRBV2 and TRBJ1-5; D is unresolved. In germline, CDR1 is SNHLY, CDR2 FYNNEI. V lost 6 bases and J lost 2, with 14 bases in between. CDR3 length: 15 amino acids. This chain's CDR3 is CASRSEERGNQPQHF. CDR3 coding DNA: TGTGCCAGCAGGTCAGAAGAGCGGGGCAATCAGCCCCAGCATTTT.

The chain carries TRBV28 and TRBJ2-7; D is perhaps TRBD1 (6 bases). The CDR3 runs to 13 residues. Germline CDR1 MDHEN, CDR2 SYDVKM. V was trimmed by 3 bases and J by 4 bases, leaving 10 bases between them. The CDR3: CASSFRGGYEQYF. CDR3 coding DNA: TGTGCCAGCAGTTTTCGAGGGGGTTACGAGCAGTACTTC.

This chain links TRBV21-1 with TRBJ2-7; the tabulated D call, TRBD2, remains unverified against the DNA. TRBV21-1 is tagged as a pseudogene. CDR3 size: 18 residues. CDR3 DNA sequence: TGTGCCAGCAGCAAAAAAAGCCCTCTTGCCCTAGCGGGGAGGGAGCAGTACTTC. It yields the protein CASSKKSPLALAGREQYF.

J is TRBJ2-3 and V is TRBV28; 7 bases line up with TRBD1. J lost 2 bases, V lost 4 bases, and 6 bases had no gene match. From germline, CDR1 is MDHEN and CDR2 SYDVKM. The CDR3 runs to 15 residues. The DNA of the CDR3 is TGTGCCAGCAGTTCCCACAGGGGAATCACAGATACGCAGTATTTT. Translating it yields CASSSHRGITDTQYF.

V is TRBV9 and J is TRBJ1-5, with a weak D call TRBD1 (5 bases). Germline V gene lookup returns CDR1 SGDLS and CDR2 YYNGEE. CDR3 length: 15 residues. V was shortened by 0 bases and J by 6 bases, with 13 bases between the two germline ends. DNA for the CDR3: TGTGCCAGCAGCGTAGGTGGGGCGCTAGGTCAGCCCCAGCATTTT. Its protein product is CASSVGGALGQPQHF.

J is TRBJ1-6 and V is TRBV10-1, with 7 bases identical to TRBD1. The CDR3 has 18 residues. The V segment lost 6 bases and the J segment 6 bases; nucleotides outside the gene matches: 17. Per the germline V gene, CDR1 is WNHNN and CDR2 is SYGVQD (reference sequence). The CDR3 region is CASRAMPSGQTCNSPLHF. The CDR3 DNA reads TGCGCCAGCAGGGCGATGCCGTCGGGACAGACTTGTAATTCACCCCTCCACTTT.

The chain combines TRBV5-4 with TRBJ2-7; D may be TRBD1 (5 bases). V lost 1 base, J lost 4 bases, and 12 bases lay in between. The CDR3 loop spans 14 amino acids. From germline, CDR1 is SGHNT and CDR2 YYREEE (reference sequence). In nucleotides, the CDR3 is TGTGCCAGCAGCTTGCGAGGACACTTATACGAGCAGTACTTC. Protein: CASSLRGHLYEQYF.

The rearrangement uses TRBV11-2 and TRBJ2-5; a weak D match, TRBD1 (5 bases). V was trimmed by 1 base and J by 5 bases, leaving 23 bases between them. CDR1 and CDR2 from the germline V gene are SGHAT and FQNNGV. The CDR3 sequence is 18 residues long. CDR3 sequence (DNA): TGTGCCAGCAGCTTAGCGGGCCCAACAGACAGTATTTGGGAGACCCAGTACTTC. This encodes CASSLAGPTDSIWETQYF.

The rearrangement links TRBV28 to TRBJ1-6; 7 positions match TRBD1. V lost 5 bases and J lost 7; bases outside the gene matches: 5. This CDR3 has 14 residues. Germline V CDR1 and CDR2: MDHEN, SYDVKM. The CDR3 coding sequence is TGTGCCAGCAGTACCTCAGGGGGGAATTCACCCCTCCACTTT. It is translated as CASSTSGGNSPLHF. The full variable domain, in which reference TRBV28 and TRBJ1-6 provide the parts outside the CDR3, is DVKVTQSSRYLVKRTGEKVFLECVQDMDHENMFWYRQDPGLGLRLIYFSYDVKMKEKGDIPEGYSVSREKKERFSLILESASTNQTSMYLCASSTSGGNSPLHFGNGTRLTVT.

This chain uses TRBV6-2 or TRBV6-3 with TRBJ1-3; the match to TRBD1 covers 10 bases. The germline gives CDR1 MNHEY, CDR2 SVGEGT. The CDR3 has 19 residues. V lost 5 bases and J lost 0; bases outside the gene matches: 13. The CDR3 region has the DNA TGTGCCAGCAGTACAAGTATTCCGGGACAGGGGTACTCTGGAAACACCATATATTTT. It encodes CASSTSIPGQGYSGNTIYF.

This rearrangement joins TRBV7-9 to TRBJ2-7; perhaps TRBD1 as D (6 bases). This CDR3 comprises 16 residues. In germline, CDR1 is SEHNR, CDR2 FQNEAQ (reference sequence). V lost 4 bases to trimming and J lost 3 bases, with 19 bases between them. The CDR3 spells CASSSDSSLRFYEQYF. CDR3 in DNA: TGTGCCAGCAGCTCGGACAGCAGCTTACGCTTCTACGAGCAGTACTTC.